This TCR beta chain was identified during a study of CD8 T cells in ankylosing spondylitis. This clonotype appeared a single time. Germline V CDR1 and CDR2: SGHDT, YYEEEE. The CDR3 length is 15 residues. The V end was cut by 5 bases, the J end by 0 bases, with 12 bases between. TCRdb reanalysed the 5' RACE reads using MiXCR and keeps one entry per CDR3 protein. The sample lists 270,000 or so distinct CDR3 sequences, roughly 18% occurring once. The TCR was taken from a male donor with ankylosing spondylitis or in good health (not recorded which). The J gene is TRBJ2-1, the V gene TRBV5-6; D remains ambiguous. The sequencing sample was made of blood, either unsorted or a sorted T cell fraction (not recorded which). Here the CDR3 DNA reads TGTGCCAGCAGTACCGTTTCCCCCTCCTACAATGAGCAGTTCTTC. It specifies CASSTVSPSYNEQFF.